A single TCR beta chain is shown here with its context. V lost 1 base and J lost 2; bases outside the gene matches: 6. CDR1 and CDR2 (germline): SGDLS, YYNGEE. The CDR3 totals 16 residues. The treatment here: oral pan-JAK inhibitor, 5-10 mg twice daily. After isolation, RNA underwent reverse transcription to generate cDNA as the sequencing template. Clones were sequenced by immunoSEQ multiplex PCR, and TCRdb holds only the in-frame ones, with some missing. The sample includes around 190,000 clones, 50% to 75% of them seen just once. The sample originates from a study of CD8+ T cells in alopecia areata.

The source material was CD4+ T cells sorted from blood, sampled at week 4, from a patient treated with tofacitinib. V is TRBV9 and J is TRBJ1-5, with 7 bases that match TRBD1. The source of this sequence is a human donor with alopecia areata. The CDR3 sequence: CASSVRDRRGNQPQHF. DNA of the CDR3: TGTGCCAGCAGCGTAAGGGACAGAAGGGGCAATCAGCCCCAGCATTTT.